The 2 T cell receptor beta chains in this list originate from one sample, sequenced in a study of identical twins. TCRdb re-derived calls from the 5' RACE reads in MiXCR, one entry per CDR3 protein. The data contain 450,000 to 650,000 distinct CDR3 sequences, roughly 15% of them singletons. These records were also assigned to another study, of yellow fever vaccine responses in identical twins.

The sequencing input was CD4+ T cells sorted from blood. The receptors were sampled from a woman aged 18-29 years in good health.

This clonotype has a count of ten or more. This CDR3 is CASSFSGTGELFF. The CDR3 DNA reads as TGTGCCAGCAGTTTTAGCGGGACCGGGGAGCTGTTTTTT. The V call is TRBV6-2 or TRBV6-3, the J call TRBJ2-2, with TRBD2 matching 7 bases. This CDR3 spans 13 amino acids. Germline CDR1 and CDR2: MNHEY and SVGEGT. V gave up 4 bases and J gave up 5 bases; unmatched junction bases: 1.

V and J are TRBV4-1 and TRBJ1-1, with a possible D match to TRBD1 (6 bases). The CDR3 runs 19 residues. Germline V gives CDR1 MGHRA, CDR2 YSYEKL. The V end lost 3 bases, the J end lost 5 bases, and 28 bases lay between the germline ends. The CDR3 DNA sequence: TGCGCCAGCAGCCATATCCCTCGGACAGTCGGACACCTCAAGACTGAAGCTTTCTTT. Translated, it gives CASSHIPRTVGHLKTEAFF.